This T cell receptor (beta chain) was sequenced for a study of OX40 agonist ivuxolimab in advanced cancers. In the study overall: In this cohort, patients received ivuxolimab, an agonistic anti-OX40 (CD134) antibody. The patients received ivuxolimab by intravenous route every 2 weeks at 0.01 to 10 mg/kg.

The table came from immunoSEQ multiplex PCR; TCRdb's copy has only in-frame clones and leaves some out. The top ten clones hold less than 5% of a sample with 16,000 or so clones, approximately 86% of them seen once. Between the trimmed V and J ends, which lost 8 bases and 11 bases, there was a span of 23 bases. CDR1 and CDR2 from the germline V gene are SGHNT and YYREEE (reference sequence). CDR3 length equals 14 residues. The sample was CD4+ or CD8+ T cells sorted from blood, taken in a trial of the OX40 agonist ivuxolimab. This TCR was sampled from an adult with an advanced solid tumor such as melanoma, head and neck, liver or kidney cancer. V usage is TRBV5-4 and J usage is TRBJ2-1; D may correspond to TRBD1 or TRBD2 (5 bases each). CDR3 bases: TGTGCCAGTTGCACCGGGACCGATGTCTGCAAGCAGTTCTTC. Translated: CASCTGTDVCKQFF.